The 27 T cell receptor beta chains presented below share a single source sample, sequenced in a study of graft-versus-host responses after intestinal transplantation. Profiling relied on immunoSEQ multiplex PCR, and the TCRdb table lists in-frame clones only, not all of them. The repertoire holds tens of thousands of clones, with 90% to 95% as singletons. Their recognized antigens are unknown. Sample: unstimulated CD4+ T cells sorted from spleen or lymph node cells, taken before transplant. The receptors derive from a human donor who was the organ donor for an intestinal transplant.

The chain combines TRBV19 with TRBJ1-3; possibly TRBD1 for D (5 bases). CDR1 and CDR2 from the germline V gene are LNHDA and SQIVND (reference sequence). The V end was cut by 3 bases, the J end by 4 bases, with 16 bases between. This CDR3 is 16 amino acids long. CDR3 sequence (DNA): TGTGCCAGTAGTATCGCGGGTCAGGGTGCCGGAAACACCATATATTTT. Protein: CASSIAGQGAGNTIYF.

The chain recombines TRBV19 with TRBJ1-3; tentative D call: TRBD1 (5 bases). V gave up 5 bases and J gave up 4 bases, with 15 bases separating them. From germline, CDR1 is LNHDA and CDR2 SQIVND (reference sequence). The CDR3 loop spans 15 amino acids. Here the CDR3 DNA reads TGTGCCAGTAGTCCGGATCGGGGGGTCGGAAACACCATATATTTT. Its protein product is CASSPDRGVGNTIYF.

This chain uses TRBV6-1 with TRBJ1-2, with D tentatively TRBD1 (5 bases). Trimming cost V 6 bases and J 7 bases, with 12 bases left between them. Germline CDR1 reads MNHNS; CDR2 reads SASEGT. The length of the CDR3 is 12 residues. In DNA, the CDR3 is TGTGCCAGCAGCAGGGAGTGGGTTGGCTACACCTTC. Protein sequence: CASSREWVGYTF.

The CDR3 sequence is CASRRQTGHNYGYTF. As DNA, the CDR3 is TGTGCCAGCCGCCGCCAGACAGGGCACAACTATGGCTACACCTTC. The V and J genes are TRBV6-1 and TRBJ1-2; 7 positions match TRBD1. Germline V lookup: CDR1 MNHNS, CDR2 SASEGT. CDR3 length: 15 amino acids. J lost 2 bases, V lost 8 bases, and 11 bases had no gene match.

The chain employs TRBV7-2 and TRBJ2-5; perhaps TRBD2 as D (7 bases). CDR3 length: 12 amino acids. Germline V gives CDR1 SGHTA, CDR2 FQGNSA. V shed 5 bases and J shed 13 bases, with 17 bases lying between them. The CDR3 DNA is TGTGCCAGCAGCGGGGGGGGCCCAATTGTGTACTTC. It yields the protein CASSGGGPIVYF.

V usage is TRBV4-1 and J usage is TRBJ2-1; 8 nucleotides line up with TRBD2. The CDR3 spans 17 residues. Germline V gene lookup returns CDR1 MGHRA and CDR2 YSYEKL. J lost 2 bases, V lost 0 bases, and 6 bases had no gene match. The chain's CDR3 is CASSQEGTAGAYNEQFF. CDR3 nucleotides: TGCGCCAGCAGCCAAGAAGGAACAGCGGGGGCCTACAATGAGCAGTTCTTC.

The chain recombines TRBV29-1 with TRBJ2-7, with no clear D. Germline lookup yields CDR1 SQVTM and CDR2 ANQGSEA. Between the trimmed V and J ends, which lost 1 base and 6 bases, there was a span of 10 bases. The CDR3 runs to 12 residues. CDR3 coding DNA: TGCAGCGTTGAAGGGGTAAGAGGCGAGCAGTACTTC. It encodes CSVEGVRGEQYF.

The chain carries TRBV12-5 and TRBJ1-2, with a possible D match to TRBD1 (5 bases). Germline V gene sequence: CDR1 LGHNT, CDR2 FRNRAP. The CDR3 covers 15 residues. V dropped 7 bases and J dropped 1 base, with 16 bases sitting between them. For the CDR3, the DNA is TGTGCTAGTGTCATTCTCCAGGGAGTTAACTATGGCTACACCTTC. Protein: CASVILQGVNYGYTF.

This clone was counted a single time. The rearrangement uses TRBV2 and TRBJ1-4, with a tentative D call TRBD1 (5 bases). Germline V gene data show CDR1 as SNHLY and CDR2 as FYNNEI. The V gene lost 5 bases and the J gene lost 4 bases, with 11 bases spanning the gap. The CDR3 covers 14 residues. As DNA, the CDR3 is TGTGCCAGCAGTAGCGGGACCGATAATGAAAAACTGTTTTTT. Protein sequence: CASSSGTDNEKLFF.

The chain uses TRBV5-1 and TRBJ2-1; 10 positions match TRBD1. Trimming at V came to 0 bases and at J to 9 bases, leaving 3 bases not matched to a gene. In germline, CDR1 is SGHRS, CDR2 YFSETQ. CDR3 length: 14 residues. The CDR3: CASSLGDRGSEQFF. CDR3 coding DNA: TGCGCCAGCAGCTTGGGGGACAGGGGTAGTGAGCAGTTCTTC.

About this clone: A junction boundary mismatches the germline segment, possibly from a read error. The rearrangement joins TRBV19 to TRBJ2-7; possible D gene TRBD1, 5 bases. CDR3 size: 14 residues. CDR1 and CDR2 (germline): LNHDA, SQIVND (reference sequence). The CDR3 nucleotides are TGTGCCGGTAGTAAAGCAGGGTTGAGGAACGAGCAGTACTTC. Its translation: CAGSKAGLRNEQYF.

The CDR3 here is CASSLSGVWGYEQYF. The DNA for the CDR3 is TGCGCCAGCAGCTTGTCTGGGGTTTGGGGGTACGAGCAGTACTTC. The chain is built from TRBV5-1 and TRBJ2-7; D may be TRBD1 or TRBD2 (5 bases each). V was shortened by 1 base and J by 4 bases, with 15 bases between the two germline ends. This CDR3 contains 15 residues. CDR1 is SGHRS, CDR2 YFSETQ, per germline.

The CDR3 sequence is CASSLGQGGSPLHF. DNA for the CDR3: TGTGCCAGCAGCCTCGGACAGGGGGGTTCACCCCTCCACTTT. This chain links TRBV6-1 with TRBJ1-6, with 10 bases matching TRBD1. Germline CDR1 is MNHNS and CDR2 is SASEGT. The V gene end was trimmed by 6 bases and the J gene end by 9 bases; junction bases not matched to a gene: 5. The length of the CDR3 is 14 residues.

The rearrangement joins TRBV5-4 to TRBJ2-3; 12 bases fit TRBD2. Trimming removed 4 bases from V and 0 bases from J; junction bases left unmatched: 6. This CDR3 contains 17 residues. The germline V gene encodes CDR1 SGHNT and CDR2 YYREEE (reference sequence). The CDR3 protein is CASSARLAGASTDTQYF. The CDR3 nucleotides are TGTGCCAGCAGCGCTCGACTAGCGGGGGCCAGCACAGATACGCAGTATTTT.

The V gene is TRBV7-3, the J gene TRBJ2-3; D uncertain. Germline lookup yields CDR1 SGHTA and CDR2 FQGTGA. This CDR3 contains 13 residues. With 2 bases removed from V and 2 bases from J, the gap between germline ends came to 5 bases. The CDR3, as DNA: TGTGCCAGCAGCTTACAATTCACAGATACGCAGTATTTT. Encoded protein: CASSLQFTDTQYF.

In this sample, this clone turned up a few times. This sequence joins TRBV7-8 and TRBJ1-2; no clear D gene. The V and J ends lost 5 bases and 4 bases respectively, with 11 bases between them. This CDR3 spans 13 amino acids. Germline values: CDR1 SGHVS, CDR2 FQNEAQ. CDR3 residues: CASSPENGYGYTF. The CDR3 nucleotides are TGTGCCAGCAGCCCCGAGAACGGCTATGGCTACACCTTC.

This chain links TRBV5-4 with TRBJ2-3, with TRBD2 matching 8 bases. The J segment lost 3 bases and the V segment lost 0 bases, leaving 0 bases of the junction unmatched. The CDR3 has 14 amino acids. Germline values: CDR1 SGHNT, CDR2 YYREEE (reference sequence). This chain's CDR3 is CASSLGGGTDTQYF. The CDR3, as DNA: TGTGCCAGCAGCTTGGGCGGGGGGACAGATACGCAGTATTTT.

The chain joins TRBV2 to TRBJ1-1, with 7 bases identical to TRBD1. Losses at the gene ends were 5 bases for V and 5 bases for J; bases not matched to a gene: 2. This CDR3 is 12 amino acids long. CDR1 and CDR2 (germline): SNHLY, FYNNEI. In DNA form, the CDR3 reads TGTGCCAGCAGTCTACAGGGGACTGAAGCTTTCTTT. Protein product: CASSLQGTEAFF. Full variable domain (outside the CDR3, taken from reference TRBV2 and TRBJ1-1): EPEVTQTPSHQVTQMGQEVILRCVPISNHLYFYWYRQILGQKVEFLVSFYNNEISEKSEIFDDQFSVERPDGSNFTLKIRSTKLEDSAMYFCASSLQGTEAFFGQGTRLTVV.

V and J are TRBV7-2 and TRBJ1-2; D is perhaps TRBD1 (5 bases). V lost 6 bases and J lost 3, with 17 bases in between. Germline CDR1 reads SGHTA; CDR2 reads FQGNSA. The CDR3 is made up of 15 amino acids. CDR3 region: CASRPGGTGYYGYTF. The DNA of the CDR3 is TGTGCCAGCAGGCCGGGGGGGACCGGCTACTATGGCTACACCTTC.

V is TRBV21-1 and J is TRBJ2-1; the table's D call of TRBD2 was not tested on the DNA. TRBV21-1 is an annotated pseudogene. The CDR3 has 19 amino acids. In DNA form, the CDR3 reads TGTGCCAGCAGCAAAATCCCCCTGACTAGCGGGGGGGCCAGAGATGAGCAGTTCTTC. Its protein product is CASSKIPLTSGGARDEQFF.

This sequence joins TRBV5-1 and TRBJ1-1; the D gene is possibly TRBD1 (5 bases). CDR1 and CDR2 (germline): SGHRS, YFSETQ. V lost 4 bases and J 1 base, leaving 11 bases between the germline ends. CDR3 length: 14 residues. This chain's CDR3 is CASSGNTGNTEAFF. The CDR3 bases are TGCGCCAGCAGCGGTAATACAGGGAACACTGAAGCTTTCTTT.

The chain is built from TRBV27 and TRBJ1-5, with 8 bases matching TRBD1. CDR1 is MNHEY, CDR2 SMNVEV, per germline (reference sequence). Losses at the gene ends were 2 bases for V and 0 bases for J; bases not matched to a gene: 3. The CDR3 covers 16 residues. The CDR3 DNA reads TGTGCCAGCAGTTTAAAGGGACAGGTTAGCAATCAGCCCCAGCATTTT. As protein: CASSLKGQVSNQPQHF.

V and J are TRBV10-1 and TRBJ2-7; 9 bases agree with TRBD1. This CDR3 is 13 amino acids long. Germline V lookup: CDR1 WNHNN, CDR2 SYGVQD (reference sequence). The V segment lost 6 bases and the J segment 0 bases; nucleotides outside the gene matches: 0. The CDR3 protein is CASRTGGSYEQYF. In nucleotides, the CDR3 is TGCGCCAGCAGGACAGGGGGCTCCTACGAGCAGTACTTC.

The CDR3 region has the DNA TGTGCCAGCAGCTTACTGTATTATGAGCAGTTCTTC. Its protein is CASSLLYYEQFF. The chain recombines TRBV7-2 with TRBJ2-1; no firm D call. The CDR3 loop spans 12 amino acids. Deletions cut 2 bases from V and 8 bases from J, with 7 bases between. Per the germline V gene, CDR1 is SGHTA and CDR2 is FQGNSA.

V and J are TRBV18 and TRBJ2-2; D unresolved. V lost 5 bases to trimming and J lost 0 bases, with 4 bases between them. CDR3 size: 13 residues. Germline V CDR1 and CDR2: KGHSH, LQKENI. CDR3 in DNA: TGTGCCAGCTCAGAGGCGAACACCGGGGAGCTGTTTTTT. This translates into CASSEANTGELFF.

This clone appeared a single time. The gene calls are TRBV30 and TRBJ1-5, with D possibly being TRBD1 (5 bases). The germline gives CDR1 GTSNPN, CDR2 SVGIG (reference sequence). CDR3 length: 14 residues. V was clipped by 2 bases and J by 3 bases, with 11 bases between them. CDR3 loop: CAWSQGQINQPQHF. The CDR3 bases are TGTGCCTGGAGTCAAGGACAAATCAATCAGCCCCAGCATTTT.

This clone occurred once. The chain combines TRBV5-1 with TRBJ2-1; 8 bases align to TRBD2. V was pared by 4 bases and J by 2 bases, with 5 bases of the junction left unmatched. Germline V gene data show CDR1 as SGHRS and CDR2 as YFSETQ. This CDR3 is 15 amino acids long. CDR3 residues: CASSAGGAPYNEQFF. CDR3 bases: TGCGCCAGCAGCGCCGGGGGGGCCCCCTACAATGAGCAGTTCTTC.